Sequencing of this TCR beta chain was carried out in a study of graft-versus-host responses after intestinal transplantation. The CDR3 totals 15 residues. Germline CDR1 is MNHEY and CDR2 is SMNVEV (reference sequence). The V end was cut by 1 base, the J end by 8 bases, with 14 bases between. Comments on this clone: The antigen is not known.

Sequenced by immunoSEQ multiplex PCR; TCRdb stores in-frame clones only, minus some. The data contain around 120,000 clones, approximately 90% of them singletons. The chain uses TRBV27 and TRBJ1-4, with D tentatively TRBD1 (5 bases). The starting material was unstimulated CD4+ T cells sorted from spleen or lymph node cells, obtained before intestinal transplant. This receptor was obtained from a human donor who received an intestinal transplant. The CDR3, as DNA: TGTGCCAGCAGTTTATTTGGGCCAGGGCGAGAAAAACTGTTTTTT. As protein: CASSLFGPGREKLFF. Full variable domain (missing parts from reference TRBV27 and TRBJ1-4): EAQVTQNPRYLITVTGKKLTVTCSQNMNHEYMSWYRQDPGLGLRQIYYSMNVEVTDKGDVPEGYKVSRKEKRNFPLILESPSPNQTSLYFCASSLFGPGREKLFFGSGTQLSVL.